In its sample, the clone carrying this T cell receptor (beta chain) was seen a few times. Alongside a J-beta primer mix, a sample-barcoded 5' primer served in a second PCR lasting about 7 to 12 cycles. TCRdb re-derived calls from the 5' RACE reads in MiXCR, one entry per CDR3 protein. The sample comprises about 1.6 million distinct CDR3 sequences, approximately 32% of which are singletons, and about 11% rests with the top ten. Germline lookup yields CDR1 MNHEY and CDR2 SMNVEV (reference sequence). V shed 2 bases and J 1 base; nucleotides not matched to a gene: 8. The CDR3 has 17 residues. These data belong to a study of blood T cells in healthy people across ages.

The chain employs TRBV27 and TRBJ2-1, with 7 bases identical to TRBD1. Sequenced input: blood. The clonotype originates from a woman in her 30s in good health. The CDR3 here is CASSLRTGVVSYNEQFF. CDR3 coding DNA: TGTGCCAGCAGTTTACGTACAGGGGTTGTATCCTACAATGAGCAGTTCTTC.